The source of this T cell receptor (beta chain) is a study of somatic mutations in cytotoxic T cells in rheumatoid arthritis. About the research overall: No treatment had yet been given when patient blood (under 34 ml EDTA) was drawn, right after diagnosis. Several of the V beta antibody-stained T-cell populations were flow-sorted at nearly 100% purity; V beta1+ cells were among them and were sequenced for TCRB.

Measured with immunoSEQ multiplex PCR; TCRdb has only the in-frame clones, and not every one. The sample carries fewer than 20,000 clones, about two thirds recorded once. By share of the sample, this clone is medium-sized. The target antigen is unknown. Study-level results: A significant difference in CD8+ T-cell clonality was not found between rheumatoid arthritis patients and age-matched healthy controls. Unidentified antigens were the targets of the expanded CD8+ clones.

The sequencing sample was made of CD8+ T cells sorted from blood. The source of this sequence is an adult with rheumatoid arthritis.

The CDR3 reads CASSFPSGSYEQYF. The CDR3 bases are TGTGCCAGCAGCTTCCCTAGCGGTTCCTACGAGCAGTACTTC. The chain couples TRBV13 to TRBJ2-7; TRBD2 matches 7 bases. Unmatched junction bases numbered 3, after V lost 3 bases and J lost 1 base. CDR1 is PRHDT and CDR2 is FYEKMQ in the germline V gene (reference sequence). The CDR3 runs to 14 residues.